Below, 20 T cell receptor beta chains from the same sample are listed, as sequenced in a study of blood T cell repertoires in COVID-19. TCRdb's table, derived via immunoSEQ multiplex PCR, lists solely in-frame clones and lacks some. The sample has roughly 70,000 clones, 80% seen once; the top ten hold roughly 18%. The sequencing sample was made of peripheral blood. The receptors originated from a man aged 70-80 years who had recovered from COVID-19.

A single count supports this clone. This chain links TRBV19 with TRBJ2-6, with D unclear. The germline V and J ends were trimmed by 4 bases and 0 bases, with 13 bases remaining between them. The CDR3 spans 17 residues. The germline V gene encodes CDR1 LNHDA and CDR2 SQIVND (reference sequence). CDR3 protein: CASSRASRSSGANVLTF. CDR3 bases: TGTGCCAGTAGTAGGGCCAGCAGAAGCTCTGGGGCCAACGTCCTGACTTTC.

The chain is built from TRBV9 and TRBJ2-2; 12 nucleotides line up with TRBD2. CDR3 length: 14 residues. Germline-derived CDR1 and CDR2 are SGDLS and YYNGEE. V lost 6 bases to trimming and J lost 8 bases; unmatched junction nucleotides: 5. CDR3 sequence: CASNRLAGAGELFF. The DNA for the CDR3 is TGTGCCAGCAACAGACTAGCGGGGGCTGGGGAGCTGTTTTTT.

The rearrangement links TRBV28 to TRBJ1-5; tentatively, D is TRBD1 (6 bases). The CDR3 runs 15 residues. Trimming cost V 7 bases and J 4 bases, with 17 bases left between them. Looked up from germline, CDR1 is MDHEN and CDR2 is SYDVKM. The CDR3 reads CASTFLQGGNQPQHF. The CDR3 nucleotides are TGTGCCAGCACCTTTCTACAGGGTGGTAATCAGCCCCAGCATTTT.

The chain combines TRBV19 with TRBJ2-5; D unclear. The CDR3 is 14 residues long. V gave up 4 bases and J gave up 2 bases, with 11 bases separating them. Germline lookup yields CDR1 LNHDA and CDR2 SQIVND (reference sequence). Written as DNA, the CDR3 is TGTGCCAGTAGTACCCACGACGGGCAAGAGACCCAGTACTTC. Translating gives CASSTHDGQETQYF.

This chain uses TRBV12-5 with TRBJ2-5; the D gene is possibly TRBD1 (5 bases). The V end lost 7 bases, the J end lost 2 bases, and 11 bases lay between the germline ends. The CDR3 contains 13 residues. CDR1 and CDR2 from the germline V gene are LGHNT and FRNRAP. Written as DNA, the CDR3 is TGTGCTAGTGCCAGGGCCGAACAAGAGACCCAGTACTTC. Its protein product is CASARAEQETQYF.

The chain links TRBV30 to TRBJ2-2, with 7 bases that match TRBD1. Germline V gene sequence: CDR1 GTSNPN, CDR2 SVGIG (reference sequence). The trim removed 0 bases at V and 5 bases at J, leaving 0 bases unmatched. This CDR3 region has 13 residues. The CDR3 loop is CAWSVQGTGELFF. CDR3 nucleotides: TGTGCCTGGAGTGTACAGGGGACCGGGGAGCTGTTTTTT.

This clone showed up many times. The chain links TRBV28 to TRBJ2-1; 11 nucleotides line up with TRBD2. Looked up from germline, CDR1 is MDHEN and CDR2 is SYDVKM. This CDR3 is built from 17 residues. V dropped 0 bases and J dropped 2; count of bases not matched to a gene: 3. The DNA of the CDR3 is TGTGCCAGCAGTTTATGGACTAGCGGGGACGCCTACAATGAGCAGTTCTTC. Protein product: CASSLWTSGDAYNEQFF.

The V and J genes are TRBV9 and TRBJ2-2, with D possibly TRBD1 on 6 matching bases. V gave up 6 bases and J gave up 4 bases, with 10 bases separating them. The CDR3 loop spans 13 amino acids. Germline V lookup: CDR1 SGDLS, CDR2 YYNGEE. This CDR3 reads CASKQGGTGELFF. DNA for the CDR3: TGTGCCAGCAAACAGGGCGGCACCGGGGAGCTGTTTTTT.

The chain combines TRBV6-6 with TRBJ2-2; 8 positions agree with TRBD2. Germline V gene data show CDR1 as MNHNY and CDR2 as SVGAGI (reference sequence). Germline trimming cut 7 bases from V and 5 bases from J; bases unmatched to any gene: 12. The CDR3 runs 16 residues. In DNA, the CDR3 is TGTGCCAGCACCCCCGCGGGAGCGGGAGATACCGGGGAGCTGTTTTTT. Translating it yields CASTPAGAGDTGELFF.

With respect to this clone: The same CDR3 also results from other DNA sequences found in this sample. The V gene is TRBV5-1, the J gene TRBJ2-7; 11 bases are a match to TRBD2. Losses at the gene ends were 0 bases for V and 2 bases for J; bases not matched to a gene: 1. Germline V gene lookup returns CDR1 SGHRS and CDR2 YFSETQ. CDR3 size: 15 residues. For the CDR3, the DNA is TGCGCCAGCAGCTTGGTAGCGGGGGGGACCTACGAGCAGTACTTC. This gives the protein CASSLVAGGTYEQYF.

In DNA form, the CDR3 reads TGTGCCAGCAGTGATCGTGCGAATGAGCAGTTCTTC. Protein product: CASSDRANEQFF. The V and J genes are TRBV2 and TRBJ2-1, with D unclear. V gave up 3 bases and J gave up 7 bases, with 7 bases separating them. Per the germline V gene, CDR1 is SNHLY and CDR2 is FYNNEI. This CDR3 has 12 amino acids.

V and J are TRBV19 and TRBJ1-6, with 8 bases matching TRBD1. Germline loops: CDR1 LNHDA, CDR2 SQIVND (reference sequence). V trimming: 10 bases; J trimming: 6 bases; junction bases outside the gene matches: 5. The CDR3 totals 13 residues. The CDR3 here is CATAGQVNSPLHF. The CDR3 DNA reads as TGTGCCACCGCGGGACAGGTTAATTCACCCCTCCACTTT.

This chain uses TRBV5-1 with TRBJ2-1; the match to TRBD2 covers 12 bases. This CDR3 comprises 16 residues. Germline CDR1 reads SGHRS; CDR2 reads YFSETQ. V trimming: 5 bases; J trimming: 9 bases; junction bases outside the gene matches: 12. The CDR3 sequence: CASSPRLAGVTPEQFF. CDR3 bases: TGCGCCAGCAGTCCCAGACTAGCGGGAGTAACACCTGAGCAGTTCTTC.

The rearrangement joins TRBV25-1 to TRBJ1-2, with no clear D. V was cut by 3 bases and J by 2 bases, with 4 bases left in between. CDR1 and CDR2 (germline): MGHDK, SYGVNS. This CDR3 is 12 amino acids long. The CDR3 DNA follows: TGTGCCAGCAGTGATTCAAACTATGGCTACACCTTC. Its protein product is CASSDSNYGYTF.

The CDR3 DNA reads as TGTGCCAGCAGCTGGGAGACCGAAGGGTGGACAGATACGCAGTATTTT. It is translated as CASSWETEGWTDTQYF. The gene calls are TRBV5-6 and TRBJ2-3; D is perhaps TRBD2 (5 bases). CDR1 and CDR2 (germline): SGHDT, YYEEEE. The CDR3 covers 16 residues. Trimming pared 3 bases from V and 3 bases from J, leaving 17 bases between. The full variable domain, with the rest looked up from reference TRBV5-6 and TRBJ2-3, is DAGVTQSPTHLIKTRGQQVTLRCSPKSGHDTVSWYQQALGQGPQFIFQYYEEEERQRGNFPDRFSGHQFPNYSSELNVNALLLGDSALYLCASSWETEGWTDTQYFGPGTRLTVL.

The V call is TRBV21-1, the J call TRBJ2-7; TRBD1 is the table's D call, not checked against the DNA. TRBV21-1 counts as a pseudogene. The CDR3 covers 16 residues. The CDR3 DNA sequence: TGTGCCAGCAGCAAGTCGGACAGGGCTGCCTCCTACGAGCAGTACTTC. The encoded protein is CASSKSDRAASYEQYF.

This clone was observed once. The CDR3 region has the DNA TGTGCCAGCACGAGTAGCGGGGGGGGGAATGAGCAGTTCTTC. Its protein is CASTSSGGGNEQFF. This chain connects TRBV3-1 (or the pseudogene TRBV3-2) to TRBJ2-1; TRBD2 matches 11 bases. This CDR3 contains 14 residues. Germline V gives CDR1 LGHDT, CDR2 YNNKEL (reference sequence). The J segment lost 7 bases and the V segment lost 7 bases, leaving 6 bases of the junction unmatched.

The V and J genes are TRBV29-1 and TRBJ2-5; 9 nucleotides match TRBD1. This CDR3 has 14 residues. Germline CDR1 is SQVTM and CDR2 is ANQGSEA. Trimming at V came to 7 bases and at J to 3 bases, leaving 9 bases not matched to a gene. The DNA for the CDR3 is TGCAGCGCCCGAACTGACAGGGGGGAAGAGACCCAGTACTTC. It encodes CSARTDRGEETQYF.

This chain uses TRBV4-1 with TRBJ1-5; D gene ambiguous. The germline V gene encodes CDR1 MGHRA and CDR2 YSYEKL. V was shortened by 1 base and J by 4 bases, with 8 bases between the two germline ends. The CDR3 totals 14 residues. The CDR3 DNA follows: TGCGCCAGCAGCCAAGCTGGAGCGAATCAGCCCCAGCATTTT. This translates into CASSQAGANQPQHF.

V is TRBV19 and J is TRBJ1-2, with TRBD1 identical over 8 bases. CDR1 is LNHDA, CDR2 SQIVND, per germline (reference sequence). The V segment lost 1 base and the J segment 5 bases; nucleotides outside the gene matches: 3. This CDR3 has 14 amino acids. CDR3 region: CASSIGTGKYGYTF. The CDR3 nucleotides are TGTGCCAGTAGTATAGGGACAGGGAAGTATGGCTACACCTTC. The whole variable domain, filled in from reference TRBV19 and TRBJ1-2, reads DGGITQSPKYLFRKEGQNVTLSCEQNLNHDAMYWYRQDPGQGLRLIYYSQIVNDFQKGDIAEGYSVSREKKESFPLTVTSAQKNPTAFYLCASSIGTGKYGYTFGSGTRLTVV.